This is a list of T cell receptor beta chains from one sample in a study of molecular identifiers for immune sequencing clone quantification. TCRdb used MiXCR to reprocess the PCR reads, holding one entry per CDR3 protein. The sample comprises about 500,000 distinct CDR3 sequences, about 22% of which are singletons, and about 0.78% rests with the top ten. Source material: naive CD8+ T cells from blood, with Jurkat cell RNA spiked in. These receptors were collected from a human donor in good health. Some libraries in this study had Jurkat cell RNA spiked in. CDR3s include the opening cysteine and the closing phenylalanine or tryptophan. The D gene is left open where the match is weak. Not every row has a clone size; where given, it reads once, few, many or a size class.

size: many; J: TRBJ1-5; D: -; V: TRBV6-2/TRBV6-3; CDR3: CASNDWSNQPQHF; DNA: TGTGCCAGCAACGACTGGAGCAATCAGCCCCAGCATTTT
size: -; J: TRBJ2-7; D: TRBD1; V: TRBV7-9; CDR3: CASSVPGQGYEQHF; DNA: TGTGCCAGCAGCGTCCCGGGACAGGGGTACGAGCAGCACTTC
size: few; J: TRBJ2-1; D: TRBD2; V: TRBV12-3/TRBV12-4; CDR3: CASSLVSGGALVNEQFF; DNA: TGTGCCAGCAGTTTGGTTAGCGGGGGGGCTTTGGTCAATGAGCAGTTCTTC
size: few; J: TRBJ2-5; D: -; V: TRBV7-9; CDR3: CASSLGNDLGLQETQYF; DNA: TGTGCCAGCAGCTTAGGCAACGACTTGGGGCTCCAAGAGACCCAGTACTTC
size: many; J: TRBJ2-7; D: -; V: TRBV13; CDR3: CASSGRQRSYEQYF; DNA: TGTGCCAGCAGCGGCCGACAGCGCTCCTACGAGCAGTACTTC
size: few; J: TRBJ2-1; D: -; V: TRBV11-2; CDR3: CASSAAGLLYEQFF; DNA: TGTGCCAGCAGCGCGGCAGGGTTGTTGTATGAGCAGTTCTTC
size: -; J: TRBJ1-1; D: TRBD1; V: TRBV19; CDR3: CASSTTPGGTGGFPKPEAFF; DNA: TGTGCCAGTAGTACCACCCCAGGGGGGACAGGGGGCTTCCCGAAGCCTGAAGCTTTCTTT
size: -; J: TRBJ1-4; D: -; V: TRBV11-1; CDR3: CASSLRRQENEKLFF; DNA: TGTGCCAGCAGCTTACGGCGACAGGAAAATGAAAAACTGTTTTTT
size: many; J: TRBJ2-3; D: -; V: TRBV14; CDR3: CASSQVDMEVSDTQYF; DNA: TGTGCCAGCAGCCAAGTCGACATGGAGGTTTCAGATACGCAGTATTTT
size: many; J: TRBJ2-7; D: -; V: TRBV21-1; CDR3: CASSKQSERTYEQYF; DNA: TGTGCCAGCAGCAAACAATCGGAGAGAACCTACGAGCAGTACTTC
size: many; J: TRBJ2-7; D: -; V: TRBV29-1; CDR3: CSVFGGRAYEQYF; DNA: TGCAGCGTTTTCGGGGGTAGGGCCTACGAGCAGTACTTC
size: -; J: TRBJ2-3; D: -; V: TRBV16; CDR3: CASSQSAKTGYGTDTQYF; DNA: TGTGCCAGCAGCCAATCGGCCAAAACCGGGTACGGCACAGATACGCAGTATTTT
size: many; J: TRBJ2-3; D: TRBD2; V: TRBV2; CDR3: CASSRGVNTDTQYF; DNA: TGTGCCAGCAGTCGGGGGGTAAACACAGATACGCAGTATTTT
size: many; J: TRBJ1-2; D: -; V: TRBV6-2/TRBV6-3; CDR3: CASSYLDRPNYGYTF; DNA: TGTGCCAGCAGTTACCTGGACCGACCTAACTATGGCTACACCTTC
size: many; J: TRBJ2-7; D: -; V: TRBV29-1; CDR3: CSVEDQKSYEQYF; DNA: TGCAGCGTTGAAGACCAGAAAAGCTACGAGCAGTACTTC
size: -; J: TRBJ2-6; D: -; V: TRBV7-3; CDR3: CASSFSPPGANVLTF; DNA: TGTGCCAGCAGCTTTAGCCCCCCTGGGGCCAACGTCCTGACTTTC
size: few; J: TRBJ2-5; D: -; V: TRBV7-9; CDR3: CASSPTRGSDWETQYF; DNA: TGTGCCAGCAGCCCGACGCGTGGATCGGATTGGGAGACCCAGTACTTC
size: few; J: TRBJ1-1; D: -; V: TRBV6-5; CDR3: CASSYGIGDGQAFF; DNA: TGTGCCAGCAGTTACGGCATTGGAGACGGCCAAGCTTTCTTT
size: -; J: TRBJ2-5; D: -; V: TRBV14; CDR3: CASSQDARTDQETQYF; DNA: TGTGCCAGCAGCCAAGATGCCCGGACAGACCAAGAGACCCAGTACTTC
size: many; J: TRBJ2-7; D: -; V: TRBV28; CDR3: CASSGWDTTYEQYF; DNA: TGTGCCAGCAGTGGATGGGACACTACCTACGAGCAGTACTTC
size: -; J: TRBJ2-1; D: -; V: TRBV12-3/TRBV12-4; CDR3: CASSLKQSSYNEQFF; DNA: TGTGCCAGCAGTTTAAAACAGAGCTCCTACAATGAGCAGTTCTTC
size: few; J: TRBJ2-5; D: TRBD2; V: TRBV6-6; CDR3: CASRDPRGGETQYF; DNA: TGTGCCAGCAGAGATCCAAGGGGAGGGGAGACCCAGTACTTC
size: many; J: TRBJ2-7; D: TRBD2; V: TRBV4-1; CDR3: CASSQEAGGHYEQYF; DNA: TGCGCCAGCAGCCAAGAAGCGGGGGGCCACTACGAGCAGTACTTC
size: few; J: TRBJ1-4; D: -; V: TRBV27; CDR3: CASTPYAGATNEKLFF; DNA: TGTGCCAGCACCCCTTATGCGGGCGCAACTAATGAAAAACTGTTTTTT
size: few; J: TRBJ2-5; D: -; V: TRBV20-1; CDR3: CSARDGGTSQETQYF; DNA: TGCAGTGCTAGAGATGGAGGCACGAGCCAAGAGACCCAGTACTTC
size: -; J: TRBJ2-3; D: TRBD1; V: TRBV7-8; CDR3: CASSSGRDRVITDTQYF; DNA: TGTGCCAGCAGCTCCGGAAGGGACAGGGTAATCACAGATACGCAGTATTTT
size: many; J: TRBJ2-6; D: -; V: TRBV19; CDR3: CASTLMAGANVLTF; DNA: TGTGCCAGTACCCTGATGGCTGGGGCCAACGTCCTGACTTTC
size: -; J: TRBJ2-3; D: TRBD2; V: TRBV20-1; CDR3: CSASYGLAGGRDTQYF; DNA: TGCAGTGCTAGCTATGGACTAGCGGGAGGTCGGGATACGCAGTATTTT
size: -; J: TRBJ1-1; D: -; V: TRBV30; CDR3: CAWSKVPLNTEAFF; DNA: TGTGCCTGGAGTAAGGTCCCGTTGAACACTGAAGCTTTCTTT
size: few; J: TRBJ2-1; D: TRBD2; V: TRBV20-1; CDR3: CSARGWTSPYNEQFF; DNA: TGCAGTGCTAGGGGCTGGACTAGTCCCTACAATGAGCAGTTCTTC
size: -; J: TRBJ2-7; D: -; V: TRBV27; CDR3: CATSPRLARPFEQYF; DNA: TGTGCCACCTCCCCACGGCTAGCGAGGCCCTTCGAGCAGTACTTC
size: few; J: TRBJ1-1; D: -; V: TRBV12-3/TRBV12-4; CDR3: CASIGEGKNTEAFF; DNA: TGTGCCAGCATTGGAGAGGGGAAGAACACTGAAGCTTTCTTT
size: many; J: TRBJ2-7; D: TRBD2; V: TRBV19; CDR3: CASSLSSGFTYEQYF; DNA: TGTGCCAGTAGTCTATCTAGCGGGTTTACCTACGAGCAGTACTTC
size: many; J: TRBJ1-1; D: -; V: TRBV5-6; CDR3: CASSLATEAFF; DNA: TGTGCCAGCAGCTTGGCCACTGAAGCTTTCTTT
size: -; J: TRBJ1-5; D: -; V: TRBV30; CDR3: CAWSPQVSNQPQHF; DNA: TGTGCCTGGAGTCCACAGGTTAGCAATCAGCCCCAGCATTTT
size: few; J: TRBJ2-7; D: TRBD1; V: TRBV10-1; CDR3: CASSTGTGLFYEQYF; DNA: TGCGCCAGCAGTACCGGGACAGGGCTTTTCTACGAGCAGTACTTC
size: few; J: TRBJ1-1; D: TRBD1; V: TRBV2; CDR3: CASNSQGYENTEAFF; DNA: TGTGCCAGCAATTCACAGGGGTACGAAAACACTGAAGCTTTCTTT
size: many; J: TRBJ2-6; D: -; V: TRBV9; CDR3: CASYAGSGANVLTF; DNA: TGTGCCAGTTACGCAGGGTCCGGGGCCAACGTCCTGACTTTC
size: many; J: TRBJ2-2; D: TRBD1; V: TRBV29-1; CDR3: CSVAIQGVRGELFF; DNA: TGCAGCGTTGCGATACAGGGGGTCCGCGGGGAGCTGTTTTTT
size: -; J: TRBJ2-3; D: -; V: TRBV4-3; CDR3: CASSQELADAQYF; DNA: TGCGCCAGCAGCCAAGAACTTGCGGATGCGCAGTATTTT
size: many; J: TRBJ2-7; D: -; V: TRBV4-1; CDR3: CASSHLTGTPTYEQYF; DNA: TGCGCCAGCAGCCATCTCACCGGGACTCCTACCTACGAGCAGTACTTC
size: many; J: TRBJ2-7; D: -; V: TRBV5-6; CDR3: CASSPRIAYEQYF; DNA: TGTGCCAGCAGCCCACGGATCGCCTACGAGCAGTACTTC